These 24 T cell receptor beta chains share one sample of origin, sequenced in a study of blood T cell repertoires in COVID-19. The table came from immunoSEQ multiplex PCR; TCRdb's copy has only in-frame clones and leaves some out. This sample has tens of thousands of clones, with approximately 86% found just once. Sequencing input: peripheral blood. The source of these receptors is a woman aged 80 or over with acute or convalescent COVID-19.

This chain links TRBV5-1 with TRBJ2-3; 11 bases match TRBD2. The germline V gene encodes CDR1 SGHRS and CDR2 YFSETQ. The CDR3 length is 15 residues. Trimming at V came to 4 bases and at J to 3 bases, leaving 4 bases not matched to a gene. DNA for the CDR3: TGCGCCAGCAGCCTTAGCGGGGGGGATACAGATACGCAGTATTTT. Amino acids: CASSLSGGDTDTQYF.

The chain combines TRBV5-5 with TRBJ2-5, with 14 positions matching TRBD2. V lost 2 bases to trimming and J lost 4 bases; unmatched junction nucleotides: 4. The CDR3 consists of 16 residues. In germline, CDR1 is SGHKS, CDR2 YYEKEE (reference sequence). CDR3 protein: CASSFRLAGGLETQYF. Written as DNA, the CDR3 is TGTGCCAGCAGCTTTCGACTAGCGGGGGGGCTAGAGACCCAGTACTTC. Supplemented by reference TRBV5-5 and TRBJ2-5, the full variable domain reads DAGVTQSPTHLIKTRGQQVTLRCSPISGHKSVSWYQQVLGQGPQFIFQYYEKEERGRGNFPDRFSARQFPNYSSELNVNALLLGDSALYLCASSFRLAGGLETQYFGPGTRLLVL.

CDR3 DNA: TGTGCCAGCAGCCCGACAGAGTACTACGAGCAGTACTTC. Its protein product is CASSPTEYYEQYF. The rearrangement uses TRBV7-9 and TRBJ2-7; perhaps TRBD1 as D (5 bases). The CDR3 loop spans 13 amino acids. Looked up from germline, CDR1 is SEHNR and CDR2 is FQNEAQ (reference sequence). Trimming removed 5 bases at V and 3 bases at J, with 11 bases between.

This chain joins TRBV29-1 and TRBJ2-7, with 12 bases matching TRBD1. The CDR3 is 14 residues long. V was clipped by 6 bases and J by 4 bases; unmatched bases: 7. In germline, CDR1 is SQVTM, CDR2 ANQGSEA. The CDR3 sequence: CSVVGGQGAYEQYF. For the CDR3, the DNA is TGCAGCGTGGTCGGGGGACAGGGGGCTTACGAGCAGTACTTC.

The rearrangement joins TRBV2 to TRBJ1-4; D is unclear. CDR1 and CDR2 (germline): SNHLY, FYNNEI. The V end lost 6 bases, the J end lost 7 bases, and 12 bases lay between the germline ends. The CDR3 runs 13 residues. The CDR3 coding sequence is TGTGCCAGCAGCGACGAGGCCGCTGAAAAACTGTTTTTT. Its protein product is CASSDEAAEKLFF.

The chain uses TRBV28 and TRBJ1-2; 8 positions match TRBD1. CDR1 and CDR2 from the germline V gene are MDHEN and SYDVKM. Losses at the gene ends were 6 bases for V and 5 bases for J; bases not matched to a gene: 14. The CDR3 covers 16 residues. In nucleotides, the CDR3 is TGTGCCAGCAGCTATCCGTCCGGGACAGGAACGTATGGCTACACCTTC. Amino acids: CASSYPSGTGTYGYTF.

The V gene is TRBV19, the J gene TRBJ2-7, with 7 bases that match TRBD1. The CDR3 loop spans 14 amino acids. V was clipped by 3 bases and J by 2 bases; unmatched bases: 4. Germline CDR1 and CDR2: LNHDA and SQIVND (reference sequence). The CDR3, as DNA: TGTGCCAGTAGTATTAGGGACAGACCCTACGAGCAGTACTTC. It translates to CASSIRDRPYEQYF.

With respect to this clone: Sequence at one end of the junction differs from germline and may be a read error. The chain joins TRBV5-1 to TRBJ1-2; TRBD1 is a possible D gene (5 bases). Germline V CDR1 and CDR2: SGHRS, YFSETQ. The CDR3 has 16 residues. The DNA of the CDR3 is TGCGCCGGCAGCTTGGACATGGTGGGAGTTTACTATGGCTACACCTTC. This codes for CAGSLDMVGVYYGYTF.

The chain is built from TRBV30 and TRBJ1-5, with 7 bases that match TRBD1. Trimming removed 5 bases from V and 2 bases from J; junction bases left unmatched: 12. Germline loops: CDR1 GTSNPN, CDR2 SVGIG (reference sequence). The CDR3 spans 16 residues. The CDR3 DNA reads TGTGCCTGGCAGAGCCCTTTTGGACAGGGCAATCAGCCCCAGCATTTT. Protein product: CAWQSPFGQGNQPQHF.

The chain carries TRBV15 and TRBJ1-3; D remains ambiguous. CDR3 size: 15 residues. Germline V gene data show CDR1 as LNHNV and CDR2 as YYDKDF (reference sequence). Trimming removed 5 bases from V and 0 bases from J, with 11 bases in between. The CDR3 here is CATSARGGSGNTIYF. The CDR3 DNA reads TGTGCCACCAGCGCGCGCGGCGGCTCTGGAAACACCATATATTTT. Looking up the rest from reference TRBV15 and TRBJ1-3 gives the full variable domain: DAMVIQNPRYQVTQFGKPVTLSCSQTLNHNVMYWYQQKSSQAPKLLFHYYDKDFNNEADTPDNFQSRRPNTSFCFLDIRSPGLGDTAMYLCATSARGGSGNTIYFGEGSWLTVV.

This chain uses TRBV9 with TRBJ2-5; D unresolved. Deletions cut 4 bases from V and 5 bases from J, with 15 bases between. CDR3 length: 14 amino acids. CDR1 is SGDLS, CDR2 YYNGEE, per germline. Here the CDR3 DNA reads TGTGCCAGCAGCCCCAGACTCTTTCCCGAGACCCAGTACTTC. Protein product: CASSPRLFPETQYF.

The chain links TRBV24-1 to TRBJ2-1; TRBD2 matches at 16 bases. Losses at the gene ends were 8 bases for V and 11 bases for J; bases not matched to a gene: 2. The CDR3 is made up of 13 amino acids. Germline V gene lookup returns CDR1 KGHDR and CDR2 SFDVKD. In nucleotides, the CDR3 is TGTGCCACCATGGGACTAGCGGGGGGGAAGCAGTTCTTC. Amino acid sequence: CATMGLAGGKQFF.

This clone is a singleton in its sample. The chain employs TRBV6-5 and TRBJ2-7; D may be TRBD2 (5 bases). From germline, CDR1 is MNHEY and CDR2 SVGAGI. This CDR3 has 14 amino acids. The V and J ends lost 0 bases and 2 bases respectively, with 8 bases between them. The CDR3 here is CASSYSGGTYEQYF. The CDR3 bases are TGTGCCAGCAGTTACTCCGGAGGCACCTACGAGCAGTACTTC.

The gene calls are TRBV27 and TRBJ1-2; 8 bases map to TRBD1. CDR1 MNHEY and CDR2 SMNVEV come from the germline V gene (reference sequence). The junction had 13 bases not matched to a gene; V was cut back by 6 bases and J by 4 bases. The CDR3 consists of 16 residues. The CDR3 sequence is CASRLTGGWSGYGYTF. The CDR3 coding sequence is TGTGCCAGCAGACTCACAGGGGGATGGTCGGGCTATGGCTACACCTTC.

The V call is TRBV3-1 (or the pseudogene TRBV3-2), the J call TRBJ2-5, with TRBD2 identical over 9 bases. This CDR3 comprises 14 residues. The ends lost 4 bases at V and 4 bases at J; junction bases unmatched: 4. Per the germline V gene, CDR1 is LGHDT and CDR2 is YNNKEL (reference sequence). Here the CDR3 DNA reads TGTGCCAGCAGCCGGCGGGGGGGCCTAGAGACCCAGTACTTC. This codes for CASSRRGGLETQYF.

V and J are TRBV2 and TRBJ2-3; tentative D call: TRBD1 (5 bases). This CDR3 is 13 amino acids long. Germline V lookup: CDR1 SNHLY, CDR2 FYNNEI. Trimming removed 7 bases from V and 2 bases from J, with 10 bases in between. The CDR3 coding sequence is TGTGCCAGCATCCAGGGCACCACAGATACGCAGTATTTT. Amino acids: CASIQGTTDTQYF.

The chain is built from TRBV7-3 and TRBJ2-7; D gene unclear. The CDR3 extends over 15 amino acids. Germline CDR1 is SGHTA and CDR2 is FQGTGA. V was pared by 2 bases and J by 0 bases, with 11 bases between. The CDR3 here is CASSLQTGASYEQYF. In nucleotides, the CDR3 is TGTGCCAGCAGCTTACAGACGGGTGCCTCCTACGAGCAGTACTTC. The variable domain in full, completed from reference TRBV7-3 and TRBJ2-7, reads GAGVSQTPSNKVTEKGKYVELRCDPISGHTALYWYRQSLGQGPEFLIYFQGTGAADDSGLPNDRFFAVRPEGSVSTLKIQRTERGDSAVYLCASSLQTGASYEQYFGPGTRLTVT.

This chain uses TRBV7-8 with TRBJ1-5; possible D gene TRBD1, 5 bases. The length of the CDR3 is 16 residues. V lost 0 bases to trimming and J lost 6 bases, with 15 bases between them. From germline, CDR1 is SGHVS and CDR2 FQNEAQ. CDR3 protein: CASSLAWSGGGQPQHF. CDR3 bases: TGTGCCAGCAGCTTAGCGTGGTCTGGGGGAGGTCAGCCCCAGCATTTT.

This sequence joins TRBV11-2 and TRBJ2-5; 7 bases agree with TRBD1. This CDR3 region has 15 residues. Per the germline V gene, CDR1 is SGHAT and CDR2 is FQNNGV. V shed 3 bases and J 7 bases; nucleotides not matched to a gene: 11. The CDR3, as DNA: TGTGCCAGCAGCTTCTTTATTACAGGGGCCATGACCCAGTACTTC. Encoded protein: CASSFFITGAMTQYF.

This sequence joins TRBV6-5 and TRBJ2-2, with TRBD1 matching over 8 bases. Germline-derived CDR1 and CDR2 are MNHEY and SVGAGI. CDR3 size: 15 residues. J was trimmed by 7 bases and V by 6 bases; bases with no gene match: 10. The CDR3 nucleotides are TGTGCCAGCAGAGACACGGACAGGGAGGTCGGGGAGCTGTTTTTT. Amino acid sequence: CASRDTDREVGELFF.

The rearrangement links TRBV5-1 to TRBJ2-5; D might be TRBD1 (6 bases). V shed 4 bases and J shed 2 bases, with 12 bases lying between them. The CDR3 is 14 residues long. Germline values: CDR1 SGHRS, CDR2 YFSETQ. CDR3 protein: CASSQRTAQETQYF. Written as DNA, the CDR3 is TGCGCCAGCAGCCAGCGGACAGCTCAAGAGACCCAGTACTTC.

The chain has TRBV6-5 and TRBJ1-5; D gene unclear. The CDR3 spans 13 residues. Looked up from germline, CDR1 is MNHEY and CDR2 is SVGAGI. V gave up 7 bases and J gave up 3 bases, with 10 bases separating them. The CDR3 loop is CASMNRVNQPQHF. The CDR3 nucleotides are TGTGCCAGCATGAACAGAGTCAATCAGCCCCAGCATTTT.

The chain combines TRBV10-3 with TRBJ2-2, with D perhaps matching TRBD1 (6 bases). V dropped 8 bases and J dropped 1 base, with 14 bases sitting between them. The CDR3 runs 15 residues. From germline, CDR1 is ENHRY and CDR2 SYGVKD. The CDR3 DNA sequence: TGTGCCATCCGCCCGGGACACCTGAACACCGGGGAGCTGTTTTTT. Translated: CAIRPGHLNTGELFF.

V is TRBV2 and J is TRBJ2-1, with D possibly TRBD2 on 5 matching bases. V gave up 6 bases and J gave up 0 bases, with 12 bases separating them. The CDR3 has 15 amino acids. Germline V lookup: CDR1 SNHLY, CDR2 FYNNEI. This CDR3 reads CASRGAASSYNEQFF. CDR3 coding DNA: TGTGCCAGCAGAGGAGCGGCCAGCTCCTACAATGAGCAGTTCTTC. Variable domain in full (rest from reference TRBV2 and TRBJ2-1): EPEVTQTPSHQVTQMGQEVILRCVPISNHLYFYWYRQILGQKVEFLVSFYNNEISEKSEIFDDQFSVERPDGSNFTLKIRSTKLEDSAMYFCASRGAASSYNEQFFGPGTRLTVL.